Below, 5 T cell receptor beta chains from the same sample are listed, as sequenced in a study of beta chain features in type 1 diabetes. All of the isolated RNA was reverse transcribed, so expressed TCRB transcripts were sequenced. The repertoire was sequenced with immunoSEQ multiplex PCR; TCRdb's copy has only in-frame clones and lacks some. The sample records 430,000 or so clones, about 10% being singletons. The specimen sequenced was naive CD4+ T cells from blood. The origin of the receptors is a young woman in good health.

The rearrangement joins TRBV6-5 to TRBJ2-1; no definite D call. Germline V gives CDR1 MNHEY, CDR2 SVGAGI. CDR3 size: 15 residues. The ends were cut back, 2 bases at V and 3 bases at J, with 11 bases in the middle. The CDR3 DNA reads as TGTGCCAGCAGTTACCTAGGATGGGGCTACAATGAGCAGTTCTTC. Amino acids: CASSYLGWGYNEQFF.

This clone was observed a handful of times. The chain employs TRBV2 and TRBJ2-1; 7 bases are shared with TRBD2. Germline assignment: CDR1 SNHLY and CDR2 FYNNEI. V lost 6 bases, J lost 6 bases, and 11 bases stayed unmatched. This CDR3 comprises 15 residues. CDR3 bases: TGTGCCAGCAGCAAAAAGGCTAGCGGAGTCAATGAGCAGTTCTTC. Translated, it gives CASSKKASGVNEQFF.

This clone was detected only a few times. The V and J genes are TRBV14 and TRBJ1-5; D not certain. The CDR3 extends over 13 amino acids. CDR1 is SGHDN and CDR2 is FVKESK in the germline V gene. Trimming left V 4 bases short and J 2 bases short, with 6 bases between. In nucleotides, the CDR3 is TGTGCCAGCAGCCGGGCCCGCAATCAGCCCCAGCATTTT. It specifies CASSRARNQPQHF.

This clone was observed a handful of times. The genes are TRBV7-4 and TRBJ2-3; D call uncertain. The CDR3 is 13 amino acids. V was shortened by 5 bases and J by 8 bases, with 14 bases between the two germline ends. Germline assignment: CDR1 SGHVT and CDR2 SQSDAQ. The CDR3 coding sequence is TGTGCCAGCAGCATGGCTGCCAGTGTTACGCAGTATTTT. Translation: CASSMAASVTQYF.

As to this clone: Relative to the germline gene, one junction end is altered; a read error may explain this. The rearrangement joins TRBV10-3 to TRBJ1-2, with TRBD1 identical over 8 bases. Looked up from germline, CDR1 is ENHRY and CDR2 is SYGVKD. This CDR3 contains 12 residues. CDR3 nucleotides: TGTGCCATCAGTGAGTCTTGGACAGGGTTCGACTTC. Translating gives CAISESWTGFDF.